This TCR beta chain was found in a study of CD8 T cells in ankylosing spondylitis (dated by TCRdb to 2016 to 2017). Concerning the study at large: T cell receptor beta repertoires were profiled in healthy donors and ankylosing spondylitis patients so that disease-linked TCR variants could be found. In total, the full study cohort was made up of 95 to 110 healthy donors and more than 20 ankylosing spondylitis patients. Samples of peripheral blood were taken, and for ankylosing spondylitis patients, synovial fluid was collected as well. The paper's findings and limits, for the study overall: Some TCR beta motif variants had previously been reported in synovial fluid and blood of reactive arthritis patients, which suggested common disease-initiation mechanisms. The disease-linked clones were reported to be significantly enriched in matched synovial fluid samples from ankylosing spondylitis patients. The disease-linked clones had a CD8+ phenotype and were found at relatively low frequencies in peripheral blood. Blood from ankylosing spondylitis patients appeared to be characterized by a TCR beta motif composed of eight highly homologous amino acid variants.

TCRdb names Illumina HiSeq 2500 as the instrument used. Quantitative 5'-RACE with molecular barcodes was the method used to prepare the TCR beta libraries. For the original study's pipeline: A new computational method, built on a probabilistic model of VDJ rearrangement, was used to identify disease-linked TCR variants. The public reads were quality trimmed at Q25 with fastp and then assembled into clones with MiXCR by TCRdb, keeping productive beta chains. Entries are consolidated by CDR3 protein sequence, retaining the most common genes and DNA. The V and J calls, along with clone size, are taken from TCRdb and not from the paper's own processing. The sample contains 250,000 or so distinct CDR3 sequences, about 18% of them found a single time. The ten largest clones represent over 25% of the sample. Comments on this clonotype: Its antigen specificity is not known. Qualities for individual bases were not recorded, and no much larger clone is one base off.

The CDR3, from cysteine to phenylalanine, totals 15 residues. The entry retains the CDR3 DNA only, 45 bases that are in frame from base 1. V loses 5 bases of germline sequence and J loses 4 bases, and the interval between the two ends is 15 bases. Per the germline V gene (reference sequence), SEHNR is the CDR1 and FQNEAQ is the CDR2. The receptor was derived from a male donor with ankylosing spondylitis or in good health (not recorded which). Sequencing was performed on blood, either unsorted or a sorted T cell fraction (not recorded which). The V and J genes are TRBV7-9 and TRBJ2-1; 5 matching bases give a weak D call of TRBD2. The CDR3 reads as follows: CASSETSRNYNEQFF. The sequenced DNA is TGTGCCAGCAGCGAAACTAGTAGGAATTACAATGAGCAGTTCTTC.